This TCR beta chain was sequenced in a study of blood T cell repertoires in COVID-19. For the study at large: PBMCs, B-cell-depleted T cells, or T cells provided the cDNA or gDNA that made up the material.

This CDR3 is 15 amino acids long. With 5 bases clipped from V and 5 bases from J, the junction kept 6 bases outside the gene matches. CDR1 is SGHAT, CDR2 FQNNGV, per germline. This clone has only a few counts. Per the authors' pipeline: Quantification of nucleated cells was approximated via reference gene primer amplification. The repertoire was sequenced with immunoSEQ multiplex PCR; TCRdb's copy has only in-frame clones and lacks some. The V and J calls and the clone size are those of that table, but D and trimming were determined from the DNA. The repertoire holds about 210,000 clones, with 75% to 85% as singletons.

This TCR was recovered from a man aged 50 or older with active or convalescent COVID-19. The chain carries TRBV11-2 and TRBJ2-2, with 9 bases lining up with TRBD1. Sequencing was done on a sample of peripheral blood. This CDR3 reads CASSPRQGGTGELFF. As DNA, the CDR3 is TGTGCCAGCAGCCCTCGACAGGGGGGGACCGGGGAGCTGTTTTTT.